This entry lists 25 T cell receptor beta chains sequenced from one sample in a study of T cell clonality in common variable immunodeficiency. Generated by immunoSEQ multiplex PCR, the TCRdb table keeps only in-frame clones and is missing some. Sampling found about 31,000 clones, none seen once. The sequenced sample consisted of peripheral blood mononuclear cells. These receptor sequences come from a person between 18 and 75 years old in good health.

The table lists this clone with many counts. The read gets to within 3 residues of the CDR3 end, and the germline J gene fills in the rest. The J gene is TRBJ1-5, the V gene TRBV18, with a weak D call TRBD1 (5 bases). Germline CDR1 is KGHSH and CDR2 is LQKENI. Trimming took 3 bases from V and 5 from J, leaving 14 bases between them. This CDR3 comprises 15 residues. The CDR3 spells CASSPTVGGDQPQHF. CDR3 DNA, as far as it was read: TGTGCCAGCTCACCTACGGTGGGGGGGGATCAGCCC.

At least ten counts were recorded for this clone. The read ends 3 residues shy of where the CDR3 ends; the end is completed using the germline J gene. The rearrangement links TRBV4-1 to TRBJ2-7; a weak D match, TRBD2 (6 bases). This CDR3 region has 15 residues. V shed 4 bases and J shed 0 bases, with 13 bases lying between them. The germline V gene encodes CDR1 MGHRA and CDR2 YSYEKL. CDR3 DNA (partial): TGCGCCAGCAGCCGCCAGCTAGCGAACTCCTACGAG. Translated: CASSRQLANSYE. The whole CDR3 sequence reads CASSRQLANSYEQYF.

This clone was recorded many times. The CDR3 end falls 3 residues outside the read, so it is completed with the germline J gene. The chain links TRBV4-2 to TRBJ1-2, with D hard to call. Germline V gene data show CDR1 as LGHNA and CDR2 as YNFKEQ. The ends were cut back, 1 base at V and 0 bases at J, with 6 bases in the middle. This CDR3 spans 14 amino acids. The CDR3 DNA, read in part, is TGTGCCAGCAGCCAAGGTCTAGCTAACTATGGC. Translated, it gives CASSQGLANYG. The whole CDR3 sequence reads CASSQGLANYGYTF.

This clone was seen only a few times. A read error may be the cause here, since a much bigger clone is one base away. Read data end 3 residues before the CDR3 end; the end is taken from the germline J gene. This chain connects TRBV11-2 to TRBJ2-3; no clear D. The CDR3 has 13 amino acids. CDR1 and CDR2 (germline): SGHAT, FQNNGV. The CDR3 DNA, read in part, is TGTGCCAGCAGCTTAGTTCAGGATCAGCCG. Amino acid sequence: CASSLVQDQP. The complete CDR3 reads CASSLVQDQPQYF. The full variable domain, with the rest looked up from reference TRBV11-2 and TRBJ2-3, is EAGVAQSPRYKIIEKRQSVAFWCNPISGHATLYWYQQILGQGPKLLIQFQNNGVVDDSQLPKDRFSAERLKGVDSTLKIQPAKLEDSAVYLCASSLVQDQPQYFGPGTRLTVL.

This clone was found many times. The CDR3 end falls 3 residues outside the read, so it is completed with the germline J gene. This rearrangement joins TRBV7-2 to TRBJ1-2; no definite D call. The CDR3 covers 14 residues. Germline assignment: CDR1 SGHTA and CDR2 FQGNSA. V gave up 2 bases and J gave up 2 bases, with 9 bases separating them. The part of the CDR3 DNA that was read is TGTGCCAGCAGCTTATATGTCTCGAACTATGGC. Translation gives CASSLYVSNYG. The CDR3, in full, reads CASSLYVSNYGYTF.

This clone has only a few counts. The missing CDR3 end, 3 residues past where the read stops, is filled in from the germline J gene. The chain carries TRBV7-2 and TRBJ1-2; 10 nucleotides align to TRBD1. Germline CDR1 is SGHTA and CDR2 is FQGNSA. This CDR3 contains 15 residues. V lost 5 bases, J lost 7 bases, and 10 bases stayed unmatched. CDR3 loop: CASSIGTGDVAGYTF. Partial CDR3 DNA: TGTGCCAGCAGCATCGGGACAGGGGACGTAGCTGGC. The full variable domain, its missing parts supplied by reference TRBV7-2 and TRBJ1-2, is GAGVSQSPSNKVTEKGKDVELRCDPISGHTALYWYRQSLGQGLEFLIYFQGNSAPDKSGLPSDRFSAERTGGSVSTLTIQRTQQEDSAVYLCASSIGTGDVAGYTFGSGTRLTVV.

The sample holds many counts of this clone. Sequencing ends 3 residues short of the CDR3 end; the germline J gene provides the rest. This chain uses TRBV2 with TRBJ2-1, with 11 bases fitting TRBD2. Trimming removed 6 bases from V and 5 bases from J; junction bases left unmatched: 6. The CDR3 spans 15 residues. CDR1 is SNHLY and CDR2 is FYNNEI in the germline V gene. The sequenced part of the CDR3 DNA is TGTGCCAGCAGGATAGCGGGAGGGGAACACAATGAG. Residues: CASRIAGGEHNE. The full CDR3 protein is CASRIAGGEHNEQFF.

This clone was observed many times. The CDR3 goes on 3 residues after the read ends, and that part is filled in from the germline J gene. The rearrangement uses TRBV11-2 and TRBJ2-1, with D possibly being TRBD2 (5 bases). The CDR3 covers 14 residues. Trimming took off 5 bases at V and 4 bases at J, with 12 bases between the two ends. CDR1 SGHAT and CDR2 FQNNGV come from the germline V gene. The sequenced part of the CDR3 DNA is TGTGCCAGCAGCCTCCGGACTGTTTACAATGAG. It codes for CASSLRTVYNE. The complete CDR3 sequence is CASSLRTVYNEQFF. The complete variable domain, with remaining parts taken from reference TRBV11-2 and TRBJ2-1, reads EAGVAQSPRYKIIEKRQSVAFWCNPISGHATLYWYQQILGQGPKLLIQFQNNGVVDDSQLPKDRFSAERLKGVDSTLKIQPAKLEDSAVYLCASSLRTVYNEQFFGPGTRLTVL.

To note about this clone: Read coverage stops 3 residues before the CDR3 terminus; the germline J gene supplies the remainder. The chain couples TRBV7-9 to TRBJ2-1; TRBD2 matches 12 bases. The V segment lost 1 base and the J segment 8 bases; nucleotides outside the gene matches: 3. The CDR3 totals 15 residues. Germline V gene data show CDR1 as SEHNR and CDR2 as FQNEAQ (reference sequence). CDR3 DNA (partial): TGTGCCAGCAGCTTAGTCCTAGCGGGGGGGGATGAG. Protein: CASSLVLAGGDE. The whole CDR3 reads CASSLVLAGGDEQFF.

This clone was counted at least ten times. Sequencing ends 3 residues short of the CDR3 end; the germline J gene provides the rest. V and J are TRBV7-9 and TRBJ1-2; D is undetermined. Per germline, CDR1 SEHNR and CDR2 FQNEAQ (reference sequence). The CDR3 runs to 15 residues. The V gene lost 6 bases and the J gene lost 1 base, with 15 bases spanning the gap. CDR3 protein: CASRLSSRLNYGYTF. CDR3 DNA, as far as it was read: TGTGCCAGCAGACTTAGTTCCAGGCTTAACTATGGC.

This clone has at least ten counts. The read comes to an end 3 residues before the CDR3 does, leaving the germline J gene to fill in the end. This chain connects TRBV4-1 to TRBJ2-3; 11 bases are a match to TRBD2. The CDR3 has 15 amino acids. The germline gives CDR1 MGHRA, CDR2 YSYEKL. J gave up 4 bases and V 4 bases, and 4 bases lay outside the gene matches. CDR3 in amino acids: CASSLLAGEADTQYF. Incomplete CDR3 DNA: TGCGCCAGCAGCCTACTAGCGGGAGAGGCAGATACG.

This clone has at least ten counts. The missing CDR3 end, 3 residues past where the read stops, is filled in from the germline J gene. The chain couples TRBV19 to TRBJ1-2, with 8 bases lining up with TRBD1. This CDR3 has 17 residues. Germline CDR1 reads LNHDA; CDR2 reads SQIVND (reference sequence). CDR3 loop: CASSSFRSGDRRGGYTF. The sequenced CDR3 bases are TGTGCCAGTAGTTCCTTCCGATCCGGGGACAGGAGGGGGGGC.

This clone was observed at least ten times. The germline gene is not matched at one end of the junction; a read error may be the cause. Sequencing ends 3 residues short of the CDR3 end; the germline J gene provides the rest. J is TRBJ1-6 and V is TRBV2, with 8 bases fitting TRBD1. Germline CDR1 reads SNHLY; CDR2 reads FYNNEI. The CDR3 is 13 amino acids. The part of the CDR3 DNA that was read is TGTGCCAGCCGTGACAGGGGTGGGTCACCC. It codes for CASRDRGGSP. The full CDR3 sequence reads CASRDRGGSPLHF.

About this clone: The read terminates 3 residues ahead of where the CDR3 ends, so the germline J gene completes it. V and J are TRBV7-8 and TRBJ2-3; possibly TRBD1 for D (6 bases). Trimming took 1 base from V and 5 from J, leaving 7 bases between them. This CDR3 is 13 amino acids long. Germline loops: CDR1 SGHVS, CDR2 FQNEAQ. The CDR3: CASSLVTGDTQYF. The covered CDR3 bases are TGTGCCAGCAGCTTAGTGACAGGAGATACG.

This clone showed up many times. The read is 3 residues too short to cover the CDR3 end, so that end is filled in from the germline J gene. The rearrangement joins TRBV20-1 to TRBJ2-3; TRBD2 aligns across 9 bases. CDR3 size: 14 residues. CDR1 is DFQATT, CDR2 SNEGSKA, per germline (reference sequence). The CDR3 loop reads CSASGLAGRETQYF. Partial CDR3 DNA: TGCAGTGCTAGCGGTCTAGCGGGGCGGGAGACG.

In the case of this clone: Its ends do not fully match the called genes, so a read error is possible. Read sequence stops 3 residues before the CDR3 end, and the germline J gene provides the missing end. The chain uses TRBV7-4 and TRBJ2-1; 10 bases match TRBD2. CDR3 size: 17 residues. CDR1 and CDR2 (germline): SGHVT, SQSDAQ. The covered CDR3 bases are TGCACCAGCAGCCGCCTTCAGGATCGGACTAGCGGCAATGAG. It translates to CTSSRLQDRTSGNE. The whole CDR3 protein is CTSSRLQDRTSGNEQFF.

Many counts were recorded for this clone. The sequence runs out 3 residues before the end of the CDR3; the remainder is reconstructed from the germline J gene. The chain combines TRBV7-6 with TRBJ2-7; maybe TRBD1 (5 bases). With 4 bases removed from V and 6 bases from J, the gap between germline ends came to 19 bases. Germline loops: CDR1 SGHVS, CDR2 FNYEAQ. The CDR3 loop spans 15 amino acids. The DNA read from the CDR3 is TGTGCCAGCAGCTCCGTCCCCGGGCAGGGTGGCGAG. It encodes CASSSVPGQGGE. In full, the CDR3 is CASSSVPGQGGEQYF. The full variable domain, with the rest looked up from reference TRBV7-6 and TRBJ2-7, is GAGVSQSPRYKVTKRGQDVALRCDPISGHVSLYWYRQALGQGPEFLTYFNYEAQQDKSGLPNDRFSAERPEGSISTLTIQRTEQRDSAMYRCASSSVPGQGGEQYFGPGTRLTVT.

This clone was counted at least ten times. From the germline J gene comes the end of the CDR3, since the read stops 3 residues before it. The chain employs TRBV6-2 or TRBV6-3 and TRBJ2-7, with 7 nucleotides matching TRBD1. Germline CDR1 MNHEY, CDR2 SVGEGT. Trimming removed 5 bases from V and 0 bases from J; junction bases left unmatched: 4. This CDR3 has 14 amino acids. CDR3 DNA (partial): TGTGCCAGCAGTACCGCAGGGGGCTCCTACGAG. Its protein product is CASSTAGGSYE. The full CDR3 protein reads CASSTAGGSYEQYF.

This clone was seen at least ten times. The CDR3 end falls 3 residues outside the read, so it is completed with the germline J gene. This chain connects TRBV20-1 to TRBJ2-1; TRBD2 matches at 16 bases. V shed 6 bases, J shed 7 bases, and the junction held 6 bases outside the gene matches. The CDR3 length is 15 residues. Germline loops: CDR1 DFQATT, CDR2 SNEGSKA (reference sequence). The CDR3 here is CSAGTSGRAVNEQFF. Partial CDR3 DNA: TGCAGTGCCGGGACTAGCGGGAGGGCCGTAAATGAG.

Ten or more counts support this clone. The missing CDR3 end, 3 residues past where the read stops, is filled in from the germline J gene. The chain links TRBV29-1 to TRBJ1-2, with D perhaps matching TRBD1 (5 bases). This CDR3 has 11 residues. Per the germline V gene, CDR1 is SQVTM and CDR2 is ANQGSEA. This CDR3 reads CSALGLRGYTF. CDR3 bases read: TGCAGCGCCCTGGGACTCCGGGGC.

This clone occurred many times. The observed sequence ends 3 residues before the CDR3 terminus, with the missing tail filled in from the germline J gene. V is TRBV6-2 or TRBV6-3 and J is TRBJ1-1, with D tentatively TRBD1 (6 bases). The CDR3 totals 12 residues. Looked up from germline, CDR1 is MNHEY and CDR2 is SVGEGT. V lost 5 bases and J lost 3, with 7 bases in between. The CDR3 DNA, read in part, is TGTGCCAGCAGTCGGACAGACACTGAA. Translating it yields CASSRTDTE. The CDR3 in full is CASSRTDTEAFF.

There are many counts of this clone. The read gets to within 3 residues of the CDR3 end, and the germline J gene fills in the rest. The rearrangement links TRBV10-3 to TRBJ1-2, with TRBD1 as a possible D gene (6 bases). The CDR3 is 18 amino acids. CDR1 is ENHRY, CDR2 SYGVKD, per germline. The ends were cut back, 0 bases at V and 6 bases at J, with 23 bases in the middle. The sequenced CDR3 bases are TGTGCCATCAGTGAGTCGGTTTTGGCAGGGGCCCGTCCCAATGGC. This encodes CAISESVLAGARPNG. The entire CDR3 reads CAISESVLAGARPNGYTF.

This clone was counted many times. The read falls 3 residues short of the CDR3 end, and the missing part is taken from the germline J gene. The chain employs TRBV7-9 and TRBJ2-7, with a tentative D call TRBD1 (6 bases). This CDR3 has 13 amino acids. Germline loops: CDR1 SEHNR, CDR2 FQNEAQ (reference sequence). V was clipped by 5 bases and J by 3 bases, with 11 bases between them. CDR3 loop: CASSGGSLYEQYF. Partial CDR3 DNA: TGTGCCAGCAGCGGGGGCTCCCTCTACGAG.

This clone was detected only a few times. With the read ending 3 residues before the CDR3 end, the germline J gene is used to fill in that end. The chain carries TRBV7-6 and TRBJ1-2; 7 bases match TRBD1. CDR1 and CDR2 (germline): SGHVS, FNYEAQ. This CDR3 region has 13 residues. CDR3 DNA (partial): TGTGCCAGCAGCCGGGACAGCTCCTACGAC. Translated: CASSRDSSYD. The CDR3, in full, reads CASSRDSSYDYTF.

This clone was seen ten or more times. Germline and junction disagree at one end, which may indicate a read error. Read sequence stops 3 residues before the CDR3 end, and the germline J gene provides the missing end. The chain links TRBV7-7 to TRBJ2-1, with 11 bases identical to TRBD2. The V gene's germline CDR1 is SSHAT and CDR2 FNYEAQ (reference sequence). The CDR3 contains 16 residues. CDR3 DNA (partial): TGTGCTAGCAGCGTGGGACTAGCGGTTTCGGGCAATGAG. Its translation: CASSVGLAVSGNE. The entire CDR3 protein reads CASSVGLAVSGNEQFF.